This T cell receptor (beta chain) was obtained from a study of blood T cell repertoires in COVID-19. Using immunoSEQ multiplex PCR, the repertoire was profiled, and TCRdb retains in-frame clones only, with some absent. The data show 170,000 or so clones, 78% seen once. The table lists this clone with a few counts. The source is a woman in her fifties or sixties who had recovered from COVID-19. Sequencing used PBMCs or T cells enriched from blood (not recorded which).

The CDR3 region has the DNA TGCGCCAGCAGTGAGGGCCGCTACACTGAAGCTTTCTTT. Translated, it gives CASSEGRYTEAFF. The chain combines TRBV10-1 with TRBJ1-1; D gene uncertain. In germline, CDR1 is WNHNN, CDR2 SYGVQD (reference sequence). The germline V and J ends were trimmed by 2 bases and 3 bases, with 7 bases remaining between them. This CDR3 has 13 amino acids.